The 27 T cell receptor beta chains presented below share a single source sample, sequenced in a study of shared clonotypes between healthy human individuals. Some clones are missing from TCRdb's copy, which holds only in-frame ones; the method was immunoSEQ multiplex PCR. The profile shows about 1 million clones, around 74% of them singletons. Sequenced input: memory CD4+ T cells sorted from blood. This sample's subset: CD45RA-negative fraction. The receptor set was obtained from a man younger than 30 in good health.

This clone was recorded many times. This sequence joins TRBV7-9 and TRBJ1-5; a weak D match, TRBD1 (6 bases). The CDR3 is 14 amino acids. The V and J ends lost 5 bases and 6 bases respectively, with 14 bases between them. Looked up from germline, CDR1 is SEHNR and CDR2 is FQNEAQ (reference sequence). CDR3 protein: CASSRTEGGQPQHF. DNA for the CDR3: TGTGCCAGCAGCCGGACCGAAGGGGGTCAGCCCCAGCATTTT.

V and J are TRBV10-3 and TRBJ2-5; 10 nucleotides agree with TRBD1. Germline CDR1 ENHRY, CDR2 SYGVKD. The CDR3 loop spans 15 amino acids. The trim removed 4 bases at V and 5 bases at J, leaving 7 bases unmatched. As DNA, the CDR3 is TGTGCCATCAGTGCGGGGGACAGGGGAGGGGAGACCCAGTACTTC. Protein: CAISAGDRGGETQYF.

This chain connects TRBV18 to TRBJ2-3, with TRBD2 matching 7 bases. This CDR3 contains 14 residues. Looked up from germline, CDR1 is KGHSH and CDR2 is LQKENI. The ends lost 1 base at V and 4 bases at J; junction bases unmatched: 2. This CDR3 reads CASSPRGGADTQYF. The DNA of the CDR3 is TGTGCCAGCTCACCACGGGGGGGAGCAGATACGCAGTATTTT.

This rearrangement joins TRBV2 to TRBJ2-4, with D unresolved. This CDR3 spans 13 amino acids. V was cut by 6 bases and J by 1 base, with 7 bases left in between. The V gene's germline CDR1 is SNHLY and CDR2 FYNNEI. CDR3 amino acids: CASRGLAKNIQYF. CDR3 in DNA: TGTGCCAGCAGGGGCCTGGCCAAAAACATTCAGTACTTC. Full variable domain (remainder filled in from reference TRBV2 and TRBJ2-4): EPEVTQTPSHQVTQMGQEVILRCVPISNHLYFYWYRQILGQKVEFLVSFYNNEISEKSEIFDDQFSVERPDGSNFTLKIRSTKLEDSAMYFCASRGLAKNIQYFGAGTRLSVL.

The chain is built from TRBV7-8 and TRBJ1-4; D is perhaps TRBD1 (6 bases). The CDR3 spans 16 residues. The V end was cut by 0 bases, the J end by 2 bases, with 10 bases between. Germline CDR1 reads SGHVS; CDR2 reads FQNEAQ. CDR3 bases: TGTGCCAGCAGCTTAGCATCGGGGGCGACTAATGAAAAACTGTTTTTT. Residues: CASSLASGATNEKLFF.

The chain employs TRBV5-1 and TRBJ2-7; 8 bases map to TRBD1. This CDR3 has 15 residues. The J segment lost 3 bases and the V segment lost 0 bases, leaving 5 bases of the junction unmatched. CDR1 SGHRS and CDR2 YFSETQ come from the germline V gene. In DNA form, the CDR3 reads TGCGCCAGCAGCTTGGGACAGGGGTTTGTCTACGAGCAGTACTTC. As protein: CASSLGQGFVYEQYF.

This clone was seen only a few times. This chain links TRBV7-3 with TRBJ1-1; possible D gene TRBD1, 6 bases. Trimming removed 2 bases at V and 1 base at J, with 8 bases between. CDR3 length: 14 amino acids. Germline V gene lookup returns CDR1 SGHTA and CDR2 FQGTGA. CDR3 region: CASSLDRQNTEAFF. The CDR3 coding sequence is TGTGCCAGCAGCTTAGACAGGCAGAACACTGAAGCTTTCTTT.

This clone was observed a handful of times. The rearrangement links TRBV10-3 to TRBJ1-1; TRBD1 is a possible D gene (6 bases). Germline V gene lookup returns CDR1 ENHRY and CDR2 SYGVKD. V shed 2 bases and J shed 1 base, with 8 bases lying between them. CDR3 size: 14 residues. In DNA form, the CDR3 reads TGTGCCATCAGTGAGGGACAGTCGAACACTGAAGCTTTCTTT. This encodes CAISEGQSNTEAFF.

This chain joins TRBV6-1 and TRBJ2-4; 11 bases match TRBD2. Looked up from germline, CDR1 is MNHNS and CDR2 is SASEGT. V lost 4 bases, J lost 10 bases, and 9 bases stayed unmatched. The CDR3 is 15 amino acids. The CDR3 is CASSGLAGSLRIQYF. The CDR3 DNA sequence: TGTGCCAGCAGTGGACTAGCGGGGTCCCTGAGGATTCAGTACTTC.

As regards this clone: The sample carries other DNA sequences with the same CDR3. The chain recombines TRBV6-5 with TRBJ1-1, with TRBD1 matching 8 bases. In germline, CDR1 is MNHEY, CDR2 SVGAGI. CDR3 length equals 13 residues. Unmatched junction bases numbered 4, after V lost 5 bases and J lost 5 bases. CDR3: CASSPGGRTEAFF. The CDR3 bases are TGTGCCAGCAGTCCAGGGGGCAGAACTGAAGCTTTCTTT.

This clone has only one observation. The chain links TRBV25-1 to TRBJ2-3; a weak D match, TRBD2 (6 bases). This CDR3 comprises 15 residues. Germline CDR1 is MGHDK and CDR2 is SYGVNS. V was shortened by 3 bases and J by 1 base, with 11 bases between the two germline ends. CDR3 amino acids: CASSEGGTGTDTQYF. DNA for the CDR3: TGTGCCAGCAGTGAGGGGGGTACGGGCACAGATACGCAGTATTTT.

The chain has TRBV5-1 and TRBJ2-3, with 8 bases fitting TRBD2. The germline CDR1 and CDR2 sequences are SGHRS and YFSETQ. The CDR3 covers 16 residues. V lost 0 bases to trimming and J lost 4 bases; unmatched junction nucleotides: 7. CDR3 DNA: TGCGCCAGCAGCTTGGCCTTGCGGGGGGCCCCAGATACGCAGTATTTT. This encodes CASSLALRGAPDTQYF.

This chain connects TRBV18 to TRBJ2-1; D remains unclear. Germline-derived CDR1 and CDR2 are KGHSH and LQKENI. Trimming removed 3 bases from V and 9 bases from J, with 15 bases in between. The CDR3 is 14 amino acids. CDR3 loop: CASSPPALTAEQFF. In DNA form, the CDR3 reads TGTGCCAGCTCACCGCCGGCTCTTACAGCTGAGCAGTTCTTC.

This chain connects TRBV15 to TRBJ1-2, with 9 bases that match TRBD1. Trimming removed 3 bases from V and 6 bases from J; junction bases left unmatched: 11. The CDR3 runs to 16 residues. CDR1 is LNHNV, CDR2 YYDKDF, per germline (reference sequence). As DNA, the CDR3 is TGTGCCACCAGCAGCCCTGGAACAGGGGGCGCGGATGGCTACACCTTC. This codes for CATSSPGTGGADGYTF.

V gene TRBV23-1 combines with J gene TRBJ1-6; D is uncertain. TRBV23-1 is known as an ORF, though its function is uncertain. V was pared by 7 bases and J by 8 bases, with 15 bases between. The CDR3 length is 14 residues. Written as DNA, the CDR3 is TGCGCCAGCATGGCTGGGTTGCAGGATTCACCCCTCCACTTT. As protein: CASMAGLQDSPLHF.

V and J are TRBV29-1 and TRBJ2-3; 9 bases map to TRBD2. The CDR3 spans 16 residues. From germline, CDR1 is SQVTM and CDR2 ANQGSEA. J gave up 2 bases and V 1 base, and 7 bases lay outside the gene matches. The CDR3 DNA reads TGCAGCGTTGAAGGGGCGAGCGGGAGGTCCACAGATACGCAGTATTTT. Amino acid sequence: CSVEGASGRSTDTQYF.

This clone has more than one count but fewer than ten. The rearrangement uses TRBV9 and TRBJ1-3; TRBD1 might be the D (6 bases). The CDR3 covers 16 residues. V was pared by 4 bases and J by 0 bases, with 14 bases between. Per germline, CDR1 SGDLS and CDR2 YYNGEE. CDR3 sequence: CASSPQQGTSGNTIYF. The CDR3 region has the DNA TGTGCCAGCAGCCCACAACAGGGTACCTCTGGAAACACCATATATTTT.

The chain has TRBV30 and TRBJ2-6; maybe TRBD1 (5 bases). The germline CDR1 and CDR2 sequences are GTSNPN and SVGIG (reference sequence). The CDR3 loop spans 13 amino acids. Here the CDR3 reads CAQGDSGANVLTF. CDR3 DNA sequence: TGTGCACAAGGGGACTCTGGGGCCAACGTCCTGACTTTC.

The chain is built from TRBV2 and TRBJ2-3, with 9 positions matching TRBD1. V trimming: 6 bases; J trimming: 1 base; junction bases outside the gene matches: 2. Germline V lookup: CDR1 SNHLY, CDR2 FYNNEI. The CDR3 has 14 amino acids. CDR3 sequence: CASSGDRGTDTQYF. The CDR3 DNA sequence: TGTGCCAGCAGCGGGGACAGGGGCACAGATACGCAGTATTTT.

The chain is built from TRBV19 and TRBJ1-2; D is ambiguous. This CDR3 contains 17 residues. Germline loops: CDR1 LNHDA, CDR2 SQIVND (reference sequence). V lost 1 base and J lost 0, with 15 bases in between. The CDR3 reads CASSIAVPSQANYGYTF. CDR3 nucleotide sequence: TGTGCCAGTAGTATAGCTGTACCGTCGCAGGCTAACTATGGCTACACCTTC.

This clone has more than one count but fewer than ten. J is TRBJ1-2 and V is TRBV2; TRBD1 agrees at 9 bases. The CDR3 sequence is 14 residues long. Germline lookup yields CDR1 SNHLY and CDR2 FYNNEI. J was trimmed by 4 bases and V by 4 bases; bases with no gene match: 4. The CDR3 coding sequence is TGTGCCAGCAGTGTTACAGGGGGCGTCTATGGCTACACCTTC. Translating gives CASSVTGGVYGYTF.

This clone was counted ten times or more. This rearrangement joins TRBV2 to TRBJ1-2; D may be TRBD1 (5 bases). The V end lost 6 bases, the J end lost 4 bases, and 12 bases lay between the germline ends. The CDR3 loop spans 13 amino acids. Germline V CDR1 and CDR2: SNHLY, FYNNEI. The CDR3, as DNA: TGTGCCAGCAGCGAGGACACACTCTATGGCTACACCTTC. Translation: CASSEDTLYGYTF.

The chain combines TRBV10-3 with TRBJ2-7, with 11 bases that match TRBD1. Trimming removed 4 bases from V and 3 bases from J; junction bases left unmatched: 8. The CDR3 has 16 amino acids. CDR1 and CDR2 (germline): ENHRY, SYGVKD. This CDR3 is CAISAHPGTGGYEQYF. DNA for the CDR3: TGTGCCATCAGTGCCCATCCCGGGACAGGGGGCTACGAGCAGTACTTC.

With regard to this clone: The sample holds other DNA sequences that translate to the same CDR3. Here the CDR3 DNA reads TGTGCCAGCAGCGTAGATGCGGCAAACACTGAAGCTTTCTTT. Translated, it gives CASSVDAANTEAFF. The V call is TRBV9, the J call TRBJ1-1; D gene uncertain. This CDR3 region has 14 residues. Germline V gene lookup returns CDR1 SGDLS and CDR2 YYNGEE. Trimming cost V 0 bases and J 2 bases, with 8 bases left between them.

Written as DNA, the CDR3 is TGCGCCAGCAGCAACACGGGGGGACAGCCCCAGCATTTT. As protein: CASSNTGGQPQHF. The rearrangement joins TRBV5-1 to TRBJ1-5; a possible D gene is TRBD1 (5 bases). The CDR3 totals 13 residues. Germline V gene sequence: CDR1 SGHRS, CDR2 YFSETQ. Trimming pared 4 bases from V and 7 bases from J, leaving 12 bases between.

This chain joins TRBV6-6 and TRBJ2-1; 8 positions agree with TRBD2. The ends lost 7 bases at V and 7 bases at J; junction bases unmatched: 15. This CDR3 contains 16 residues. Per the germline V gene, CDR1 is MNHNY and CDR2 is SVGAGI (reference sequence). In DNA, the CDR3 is TGTGCCAGCATCCAGACGGGGGCGGGGGGCCAGAATGAGCAGTTCTTC. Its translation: CASIQTGAGGQNEQFF.

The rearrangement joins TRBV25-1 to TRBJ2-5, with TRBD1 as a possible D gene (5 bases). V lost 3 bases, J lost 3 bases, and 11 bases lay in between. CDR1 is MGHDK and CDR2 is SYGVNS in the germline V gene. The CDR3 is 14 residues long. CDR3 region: CASSEAGKKETQYF. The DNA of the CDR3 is TGTGCCAGCAGTGAGGCAGGGAAGAAAGAGACCCAGTACTTC.